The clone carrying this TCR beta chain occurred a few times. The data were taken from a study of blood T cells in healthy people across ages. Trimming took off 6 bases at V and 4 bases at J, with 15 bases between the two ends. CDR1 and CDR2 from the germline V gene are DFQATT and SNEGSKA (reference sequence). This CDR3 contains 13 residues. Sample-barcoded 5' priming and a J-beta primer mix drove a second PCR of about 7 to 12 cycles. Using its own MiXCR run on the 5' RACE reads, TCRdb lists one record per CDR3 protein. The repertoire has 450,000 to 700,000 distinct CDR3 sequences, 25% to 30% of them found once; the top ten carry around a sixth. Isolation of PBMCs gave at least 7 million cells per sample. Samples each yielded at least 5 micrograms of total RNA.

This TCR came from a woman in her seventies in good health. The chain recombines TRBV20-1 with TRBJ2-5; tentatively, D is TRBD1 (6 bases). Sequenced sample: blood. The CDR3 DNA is TGCAGTGCGGGCTCAGGGGCCAGAGAGACCCAGTACTTC. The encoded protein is CSAGSGARETQYF.